Below are 28 T cell receptor beta chains sequenced from a single sample in a study of cytomegalovirus exposure and HLA in healthy donors. PCR used 60 Vbeta primers and 13 Jbeta primers. Sequencing used immunoSEQ multiplex PCR; TCRdb keeps in-frame clones, though not all of them. The data contain about 160,000 clones, 84% of them singletons. The source material was PBMCs. Every receptor here comes from a man aged 18 to 29 in good health and CMV-seronegative.

This clone was observed a handful of times. The chain recombines TRBV28 with TRBJ2-7, with D possibly TRBD2 on 5 matching bases. CDR3 length equals 16 residues. Germline CDR1 is MDHEN and CDR2 is SYDVKM. With 4 bases removed from V and 2 bases from J, the gap between germline ends came to 18 bases. CDR3 sequence: CASSSLGGGVTYEQYF. The CDR3 DNA is TGTGCCAGCAGTTCCCTGGGCGGAGGTGTCACCTACGAGCAGTACTTC. The variable domain in full, with the rest retrieved from reference TRBV28 and TRBJ2-7, is DVKVTQSSRYLVKRTGEKVFLECVQDMDHENMFWYRQDPGLGLRLIYFSYDVKMKEKGDIPEGYSVSREKKERFSLILESASTNQTSMYLCASSSLGGGVTYEQYFGPGTRLTVT.

The chain combines TRBV15 with TRBJ1-2; D remains unclear. Trimming took 4 bases from V and 3 from J, leaving 9 bases between them. The germline CDR1 and CDR2 sequences are LNHNV and YYDKDF (reference sequence). This CDR3 spans 13 amino acids. CDR3 sequence reads: CATSKSEDYGYTF. The DNA for the CDR3 is TGTGCCACCAGCAAATCCGAGGACTATGGCTACACCTTC.

The genes are TRBV19 and TRBJ2-1; possible D gene TRBD2, 5 bases. Germline V gives CDR1 LNHDA, CDR2 SQIVND (reference sequence). The CDR3 sequence is 14 residues long. Trimming cost V 3 bases and J 4 bases, with 10 bases left between them. The CDR3 spells CASSMGVGYNEQFF. Written as DNA, the CDR3 is TGTGCCAGTAGTATGGGAGTTGGTTACAATGAGCAGTTCTTC.

The chain is built from TRBV6-6 and TRBJ2-5, with 12 positions matching TRBD1. Germline V gives CDR1 MNHNY, CDR2 SVGAGI (reference sequence). The CDR3 runs to 13 residues. V shed 7 bases and J 11 bases; nucleotides not matched to a gene: 8. CDR3 protein: CASTGTGGVEQYF. CDR3 DNA sequence: TGTGCCAGCACCGGGACAGGGGGCGTGGAGCAGTACTTC.

The chain employs TRBV4-3 and TRBJ2-3, with 11 nucleotides matching TRBD1. V trimming: 4 bases; J trimming: 1 base; junction bases outside the gene matches: 7. CDR1 is LGHNA, CDR2 YSLEER, per germline. The CDR3 covers 17 residues. The CDR3 is CASSRDPGQGGTDTQYF. Written as DNA, the CDR3 is TGCGCCAGCAGCCGAGACCCGGGACAGGGGGGCACAGATACGCAGTATTTT.

The rearrangement joins TRBV4-3 to TRBJ1-4, with D tentatively TRBD1 (5 bases). Germline V CDR1 and CDR2: LGHNA, YSLEER. V lost 1 base to trimming and J lost 8 bases, with 11 bases between them. The length of the CDR3 is 14 residues. The CDR3 sequence: CASSQVGEGEKLFF. For the CDR3, the DNA is TGCGCCAGCAGCCAAGTAGGGGAGGGCGAAAAACTGTTTTTT.

The chain joins TRBV9 to TRBJ2-1, with D perhaps matching TRBD2 (6 bases). This CDR3 has 15 residues. Germline V gene lookup returns CDR1 SGDLS and CDR2 YYNGEE. Trimming stripped 2 bases from V and 6 bases from J, with 15 bases between. This chain's CDR3 is CASSVTSLAVNEQFF. The CDR3 DNA reads TGTGCCAGCAGCGTCACGTCACTAGCAGTCAATGAGCAGTTCTTC.

The J gene is TRBJ1-1, the V gene TRBV11-2; D is undetermined. Trimming stripped 4 bases from V and 1 base from J, with 10 bases between. CDR3 size: 14 residues. Germline assignment: CDR1 SGHAT and CDR2 FQNNGV. CDR3 residues: CASSSPLRNTEAFF. The CDR3 DNA reads TGTGCCAGCAGCTCGCCTTTGAGGAACACTGAAGCTTTCTTT.

The gene calls are TRBV4-1 and TRBJ2-7; 7 positions match TRBD2. Germline values: CDR1 MGHRA, CDR2 YSYEKL. CDR3 length equals 16 residues. V lost 5 bases and J lost 4; bases outside the gene matches: 14. CDR3 sequence (DNA): TGCGCCAGCAGCTCCTTAGCGGGTGGGTTGTCGTACGAGCAGTACTTC. It specifies CASSSLAGGLSYEQYF.

This chain joins TRBV27 and TRBJ1-3; D uncertain. The CDR3 sequence is 15 residues long. The germline V gene has CDR1 MNHEY and CDR2 SMNVEV (reference sequence). Trimming took off 3 bases at V and 3 bases at J, with 12 bases between the two ends. CDR3 sequence reads: CASSLGGEVGNTIYF. The CDR3 DNA is TGTGCCAGCAGTTTGGGCGGGGAGGTTGGAAACACCATATATTTT.

The chain links TRBV11-1 to TRBJ1-2, with D possibly being TRBD1 (5 bases). Trimming took 1 base from V and 7 from J, leaving 19 bases between them. The length of the CDR3 is 16 residues. The germline V gene has CDR1 SGHAT and CDR2 FQDESV (reference sequence). Here the CDR3 reads CASSLGPGQPDVGYTF. DNA of the CDR3: TGTGCCAGCAGCTTAGGTCCAGGGCAGCCTGACGTTGGCTACACCTTC.

The chain recombines TRBV19 with TRBJ2-7; TRBD1 matches 9 bases. The CDR3 extends over 15 amino acids. CDR1 is LNHDA and CDR2 is SQIVND in the germline V gene (reference sequence). V dropped 6 bases and J dropped 4; count of bases not matched to a gene: 10. DNA of the CDR3: TGTGCCAGTAGCCCGGGTACAGGGGGCATTTACGAGCAGTACTTC. Translating it yields CASSPGTGGIYEQYF.

The V gene is TRBV4-1, the J gene TRBJ2-3; TRBD1 aligns across 9 bases. Germline CDR1 MGHRA, CDR2 YSYEKL. The CDR3 runs to 17 residues. J lost 4 bases, V lost 1 base, and 9 bases had no gene match. DNA for the CDR3: TGCGCCAGCAGCCAAGCTACAGGGGGCGCGGGGTCAGATACGCAGTATTTT. Translating gives CASSQATGGAGSDTQYF.

The chain combines TRBV6-1 with TRBJ1-1; 7 positions match TRBD1. The ends lost 4 bases at V and 1 base at J; junction bases unmatched: 6. CDR1 is MNHNS, CDR2 SASEGT, per germline. The CDR3 sequence is 15 residues long. CDR3 sequence reads: CASSARDRANTEAFF. The DNA for the CDR3 is TGTGCCAGCAGTGCCCGGGACAGAGCGAACACTGAAGCTTTCTTT.

The table lists this clone with a count of one. This chain uses TRBV6-1 with TRBJ2-7, with 11 nucleotides matching TRBD2. The CDR3 consists of 16 residues. J gave up 2 bases and V 2 bases, and 5 bases lay outside the gene matches. Germline V gene sequence: CDR1 MNHNS, CDR2 SASEGT. The CDR3 nucleotides read TGTGCCAGCAGTGAACCTAGCGGGAGGACGGCCTACGAGCAGTACTTC. Encoded protein: CASSEPSGRTAYEQYF.

J is TRBJ2-7 and V is TRBV30, with 10 bases fitting TRBD1. The CDR3 runs to 18 residues. V lost 0 bases to trimming and J lost 6 bases; unmatched junction nucleotides: 17. Per the germline V gene, CDR1 is GTSNPN and CDR2 is SVGIG (reference sequence). CDR3 nucleotides: TGTGCCTGGAGTGTAATTAGGTGGATCGGGACAGGGGTTCGCGAGCAGTACTTC. This translates into CAWSVIRWIGTGVREQYF.

This chain links TRBV18 with TRBJ1-6, with D uncertain. Germline V gene data show CDR1 as KGHSH and CDR2 as LQKENI. V shed 2 bases and J shed 13 bases, with 15 bases lying between them. CDR3 size: 14 residues. The CDR3 is CASSPTAVEIPLHF. DNA for the CDR3: TGTGCCAGCTCACCAACCGCGGTTGAAATTCCCCTCCACTTT.

This clone was counted a few times. The gene calls are TRBV14 and TRBJ2-5, with TRBD2 identical over 11 bases. V lost 5 bases, J lost 2 bases, and 4 bases stayed unmatched. The CDR3 runs to 15 residues. Germline lookup yields CDR1 SGHDN and CDR2 FVKESK. Here the CDR3 DNA reads TGTGCCAGCAGCTATCTAGCGGGGGGTCAAGAGACCCAGTACTTC. This translates into CASSYLAGGQETQYF.

The chain recombines TRBV30 with TRBJ1-1, with a possible D match to TRBD1 (6 bases). This CDR3 has 14 residues. V was cut by 3 bases and J by 1 base, with 12 bases left in between. CDR1 GTSNPN and CDR2 SVGIG come from the germline V gene (reference sequence). The CDR3 loop reads CAWRAGARNTEAFF. In nucleotides, the CDR3 is TGTGCCTGGAGGGCAGGGGCTAGGAACACTGAAGCTTTCTTT. The complete variable domain, with remaining parts taken from reference TRBV30 and TRBJ1-1, reads SQTIHQWPATLVQPVGSPLSLECTVEGTSNPNLYWYRQAAGRGLQLLFYSVGIGQISSEVPQNLSASRPQDRQFILSSKKLLLSDSGFYLCAWRAGARNTEAFFGQGTRLTVV.

This rearrangement joins TRBV7-9 to TRBJ2-7; no clear D gene. V was clipped by 3 bases and J by 0 bases, with 12 bases between them. The CDR3 is 15 amino acids. Germline V gene data show CDR1 as SEHNR and CDR2 as FQNEAQ (reference sequence). The CDR3 DNA reads TGTGCCAGCAGCTTGGTGGCCTCAGACTCCTACGAGCAGTACTTC. Translated: CASSLVASDSYEQYF.

The J gene is TRBJ2-1, the V gene TRBV11-3; D might be TRBD1 (5 bases). Germline assignment: CDR1 SGHNT and CDR2 YENEEA. V shed 3 bases and J shed 3 bases, with 9 bases lying between them. The CDR3 totals 14 residues. The CDR3 DNA is TGTGCCAGCAGCTTTGACAGCCACTACAATGAGCAGTTCTTC. Its translation is CASSFDSHYNEQFF.

On this clone: The sample carries other DNA sequences with the same CDR3. The chain employs TRBV18 and TRBJ1-2; D unresolved. Germline assignment: CDR1 KGHSH and CDR2 LQKENI. CDR3 size: 14 residues. Trimming took off 0 bases at V and 6 bases at J, with 11 bases between the two ends. The CDR3 loop is CASSPPAGLDGYTF. The CDR3 DNA sequence: TGTGCCAGCTCACCACCCGCTGGACTCGATGGCTACACCTTC.

The chain couples TRBV10-3 to TRBJ2-7; TRBD1 agrees at 7 bases. The ends lost 6 bases at V and 3 bases at J; junction bases unmatched: 8. CDR3 length equals 14 residues. Looked up from germline, CDR1 is ENHRY and CDR2 is SYGVKD. CDR3 loop: CAIRDRAPLYEQYF. The CDR3 DNA follows: TGTGCCATCAGAGACAGGGCCCCCCTCTACGAGCAGTACTTC.

The CDR3 DNA reads as TGTGCCAGCAGTTTGCCACAGGGGAGGCAGCCCCAGCATTTT. This codes for CASSLPQGRQPQHF. J is TRBJ1-5 and V is TRBV28, with 7 bases matching TRBD1. V shed 3 bases and J 7 bases; nucleotides not matched to a gene: 6. This CDR3 contains 14 residues. Germline V lookup: CDR1 MDHEN, CDR2 SYDVKM.

The V gene is TRBV11-2, the J gene TRBJ1-5; D unclear. This CDR3 contains 13 residues. Germline loops: CDR1 SGHAT, CDR2 FQNNGV. V dropped 2 bases and J dropped 3 bases, with 5 bases sitting between them. The CDR3: CASSLSLNQPQHF. The CDR3 bases are TGTGCCAGCAGCTTATCCCTCAATCAGCCCCAGCATTTT. The full variable domain, completed using reference TRBV11-2 and TRBJ1-5, is EAGVAQSPRYKIIEKRQSVAFWCNPISGHATLYWYQQILGQGPKLLIQFQNNGVVDDSQLPKDRFSAERLKGVDSTLKIQPAKLEDSAVYLCASSLSLNQPQHFGDGTRLSIL.

The chain uses TRBV28 and TRBJ2-3; D possibly corresponds to TRBD1 (6 bases). The V gene lost 4 bases and the J gene lost 0 bases, with 20 bases spanning the gap. Germline loops: CDR1 MDHEN, CDR2 SYDVKM. The CDR3 is 18 residues long. CDR3 nucleotides: TGTGCCAGCAGTTCCGCTGACAGGCGCCGAGTTAGCACAGATACGCAGTATTTT. Translated: CASSSADRRRVSTDTQYF.

The chain links TRBV7-8 to TRBJ1-5; no clear D gene. Trimming cost V 5 bases and J 2 bases, with 13 bases left between them. The CDR3 covers 15 residues. In germline, CDR1 is SGHVS, CDR2 FQNEAQ. The CDR3 DNA follows: TGTGCCAGCAGCCGTGGGCCGAGGGGCAATCAGCCCCAGCATTTT. As protein: CASSRGPRGNQPQHF.

CDR3 protein: CASSFSATNEKLFF. The DNA for the CDR3 is TGCGCCAGCAGCTTCTCAGCAACTAATGAAAAACTGTTTTTT. The chain recombines TRBV5-1 with TRBJ1-4, with D unclear. Trimming cost V 2 bases and J 0 bases, with 5 bases left between them. Germline CDR1 and CDR2: SGHRS and YFSETQ. This CDR3 has 14 amino acids.